This T cell receptor beta chain was captured by sequencing in a study of vaccination effects on CD4 cells after COVID-19. Study-level background: Median timing of post-vaccine samples was 72 days after the second dose.

Here immunoSEQ multiplex PCR was the method, and the copy in TCRdb shows in-frame clones only, minus some. The table has more than 10,000 clones, roughly 73% seen once. General study results and limits: Early post-infection timepoints were missing from the study, which also had few convalescent patients.

The CDR3 has 15 amino acids. CDR1 and CDR2 from the germline V gene are KGHDR and SFDVKD. Deletions cut 3 bases from V and 1 base from J, with 11 bases between. Peptide-pool stimulation followed by sequencing identified expanded antigen-specific CD4+ clonotypes in the ViraFEST assay. Once cultured for around 11 days, the cells underwent separation to obtain CD4+ T cells. The person had PCR-confirmed SARS-CoV-2 infection between March and December 2020. Participants each got two BNT162b2 or mRNA-1273 vaccine doses. Supplemented with about 10 IU/ml IL-2 and roughly 10 ug/ml peptides, 2 million to 2.5 million PBMC per well were kept in culture. For this clone: What it binds is unknown.

Source: CD4+ T cells from PBMCs cultured with HCoV-NL63 spike peptides, taken after COVID-19 vaccination. The chain links TRBV24-1 to TRBJ1-1, with unresolved D. This sequence originates from a human donor who had a prior SARS-CoV-2 infection. The CDR3 DNA is TGTGCCACCAGTGATCCCCGGGCAGGGAACACTGAAGCTTTCTTT. Residues: CATSDPRAGNTEAFF.